The rows below give T cell receptor beta chains drawn from one sample of a study of blood T cells in healthy people across ages. TCRdb re-analysed the 5' RACE reads in MiXCR, keeping a single row per CDR3 protein. The table lists more than 700,000 distinct CDR3 sequences, roughly 50% of them singletons. Sequencing used blood. The source is a man older than 75 in good health. The CDR3 runs from the conserved cysteine through the conserved F or W. A D gene is named only where the DNA matches it firmly. A row's size may be missing; if present it is once, few, many or a size class.

TRBV2,NA,NA,TRBJ1-1,TGTGCCAGCAGCACCCGGTCGGACACTGAAGCTTTCTTT,CASSTRSDTEAFF
TRBV6-5,TRBD2,NA,TRBJ2-7,TGTGCCAGCGGGACTAGCGGGGGGGAATACGAGCAGTACTTC,CASGTSGGEYEQYF
TRBV7-9,NA,NA,TRBJ1-1,TGTGCCAGCAGCTTAGGGGCAGGGGTCCTGGACACTGAAGCTTTCTTT,CASSLGAGVLDTEAFF
TRBV29-1,NA,many,TRBJ2-7,TGCAGCGTTGAACTCGTGAACTACGAGCAGTACTTC,CSVELVNYEQYF
TRBV2,TRBD2,NA,TRBJ2-1,TGTGCCAGCAGTGCTACAAGCGGGGGCGCATATGAGCAGTTCTTC,CASSATSGGAYEQFF
TRBV11-2,TRBD1,NA,TRBJ1-1,TGTGCCAGCAGCCCCCGACAGGGCTTAGCTGAAGCTTTCTTT,CASSPRQGLAEAFF
TRBV7-2,TRBD2,NA,TRBJ2-1,TGTGCCAGCAGCCGGCGGGGGGGTGAGCAGTTCTTC,CASSRRGGEQFF
TRBV28,NA,few,TRBJ2-4,TGTGCCAGCAGTTCATGGGCCAAAAACATTCAGTACTTC,CASSSWAKNIQYF
TRBV3-1,NA,NA,TRBJ2-7,TGTGCCAGCAGCCAAGATAACCCCTACGAGCAGTACTTC,CASSQDNPYEQYF
TRBV7-9,NA,NA,TRBJ2-1,TGTGCCAGCAGCTTATGGGGGCTAGCGACTTACAATGAGCAGTTCTTC,CASSLWGLATYNEQFF
TRBV7-6,NA,NA,TRBJ2-1,TGTGCCAGCAGGCCCGGGACTGCTAATGAGCAGTTCTTC,CASRPGTANEQFF
TRBV28,NA,NA,TRBJ1-1,TGTGCCAGCAGACAAAGACCGTGGAAAGGCACTGAAGCTTTCTTT,CASRQRPWKGTEAFF
TRBV7-9,NA,NA,TRBJ1-4,TGTGCCAGCACCGAGACACGACAAATTGCTCAGCTGTTTTTT,CASTETRQIAQLFF
TRBV27,NA,many,TRBJ1-6,TGTGCCAGCAGGACAGAGCAGTATAATTCACCCCTCCACTTT,CASRTEQYNSPLHF
TRBV2,TRBD2,few,TRBJ2-1,TGTGCCAGCAGGGCGACTAGCGGGAGCAATGAGCAGTTCTTC,CASRATSGSNEQFF
TRBV7-6,TRBD2,NA,TRBJ2-3,TGTGCCAGCAGTTCTCTAGCGGGAGATCGAGAGCACAGATACGCGTATTTT,CASSSLAGDREHRYAYF
TRBV6-6,NA,once,TRBJ1-5,TGTGCCAGCAGTTACTCTAAAAGGACAGACAGCAATCAGCCCCAGCATTTT,CASSYSKRTDSNQPQHF
TRBV27,NA,NA,TRBJ2-2,TGTGCCAGCACCAATGGACAGCTTTTGACCGGGGAGCTGTTTTTT,CASTNGQLLTGELFF
TRBV4-2,NA,NA,TRBJ1-6,TGTGCCAGCAGCCAAGAGGCAGGGGCAAATTCACCCCTCCACTTT,CASSQEAGANSPLHF
TRBV5-1,NA,NA,TRBJ1-6,TGCGCCAGCAGCTTGGGGGCGTCCCAAGTCCCGGTCTCACCCCTCCACTTT,CASSLGASQVPVSPLHF
TRBV29-1,NA,NA,TRBJ2-7,TGCAGCGCCTTAGGCAGGACCTACGAGCAGTACTTC,CSALGRTYEQYF
TRBV20-1,TRBD1,NA,TRBJ1-2,TGCAGTGCTAGCCCAACAGGGGATTATAACTATGGCTACACCTTC,CSASPTGDYNYGYTF
TRBV4-2,NA,few,TRBJ2-7,TGTGCCAGCAGCCAAGTCGGTACCGGGAGTAGCTCGTACGAGCAGTACTTC,CASSQVGTGSSSYEQYF
TRBV20-1,NA,NA,TRBJ2-4,TGCAGTGCTAGCGCGTCCGGAAGGAACATTCAGTACTTC,CSASASGRNIQYF
TRBV12-3/TRBV12-4,NA,NA,TRBJ2-7,TGTGCCAGTTGCCCCAAAATTTACAACGAGCAGTACTTC,CASCPKIYNEQYF
TRBV20-1,TRBD1,few,TRBJ2-3,TGCAGTGCCTCGGGACAGGGCTTGGCAGATACGCAGTATTTT,CSASGQGLADTQYF
TRBV9,NA,NA,TRBJ1-1,TGTGCCAGCAGCGCCCCCCCGGGGAACACTGAAGCTTTCTTT,CASSAPPGNTEAFF
TRBV20-1,NA,NA,TRBJ2-3,TGCAGTGCTAGAGGGCCAGGCACCAGCACAGATACGCAGTATTTT,CSARGPGTSTDTQYF
TRBV5-1,NA,NA,TRBJ1-2,TGCGCCAGCAGCGAAACCGGGGCCTGGGATGGCTACACCTTC,CASSETGAWDGYTF
TRBV20-1,NA,few,TRBJ2-5,TGCAGTGCTGGACGAAGAACGGGACAAGAGACCCAGTACTTC,CSAGRRTGQETQYF
TRBV25-1,TRBD1,NA,TRBJ1-5,TGTGCCAGCAGTGAACACGGGGGACAGGTAGATCAGCCCCAGCATTTT,CASSEHGGQVDQPQHF
TRBV20-1,NA,once,TRBJ2-3,TGCAGTGCTAGAGATAGCGATACGACAGATACGCAGTATTTT,CSARDSDTTDTQYF
TRBV15,TRBD1,NA,TRBJ1-5,TGTGCCACCAGCAGAGTCACCGGGACAGGGGGGTTTCAGCCCCAGCATTTT,CATSRVTGTGGFQPQHF
TRBV4-3,NA,NA,TRBJ1-2,TGCGCCAGCAGCCAAGACGGGGCATATGGCTACACCTTC,CASSQDGAYGYTF
TRBV27,NA,NA,TRBJ2-5,TGTGCCAGCAGTGTCAACCCGGACTTTCAAGAGACCCAGTACTTC,CASSVNPDFQETQYF
TRBV20-1,TRBD1,few,TRBJ2-7,TGCAGTGCCCCGCCCCCGACAGGGTTACACGAGCAGTACTTC,CSAPPPTGLHEQYF
TRBV11-2,NA,NA,TRBJ2-7,TGTGCCAGCAGCGGCAGAACCGAGCAGTACTTC,CASSGRTEQYF
TRBV5-6,NA,NA,TRBJ2-5,TGTGCCAGCAGCGTGAGTTCTGCCGTAGGGACCCAGTACTTC,CASSVSSAVGTQYF
TRBV7-6,NA,NA,TRBJ2-5,TGTGCCAGCAGCTTAGGTCTAGCCGGGAAGGAGACCCAGTACTTC,CASSLGLAGKETQYF
TRBV7-2,NA,once,TRBJ2-5,TGTGCCAGCAGCTTAGGGGGTTGGGCTGAGCAGTACTTC,CASSLGGWAEQYF
TRBV11-2,NA,few,TRBJ2-7,TGTGCCAGCAGCTTCGAGGGGGTTCCAGACTACGAGCAGTACTTC,CASSFEGVPDYEQYF
TRBV20-1,NA,NA,TRBJ2-7,TGCAGTGCTAGAAACGGAGCCTGCGAGCAGTACTTC,CSARNGACEQYF